Following are 30 T cell receptor beta chains from one sample sequenced in a study of blood T cell repertoires in COVID-19. Assay used: immunoSEQ multiplex PCR; TCRdb lists only in-frame clones, some missing. The sample gives under 80,000 clones, around 86% of which show up once; around 4.2% is in the top ten. Sequencing was performed on peripheral blood. Receptors originate from a man between 65 and 85 years old with active COVID-19.

The rearrangement uses TRBV30 and TRBJ2-1; 14 bases are shared with TRBD2. This CDR3 region has 15 residues. J gave up 10 bases and V 4 bases, and 9 bases lay outside the gene matches. Germline lookup yields CDR1 GTSNPN and CDR2 SVGIG (reference sequence). The CDR3, as DNA: TGTGCCTGGACCGCGGGACTAGCGGGAGTTGGCGAGCAGTTCTTC. Translated, it gives CAWTAGLAGVGEQFF.

The chain carries TRBV19 and TRBJ2-5; 7 bases are shared with TRBD2. There are 15 residues in the CDR3. With 4 bases clipped from V and 5 bases from J, the junction kept 10 bases outside the gene matches. CDR1 and CDR2 from the germline V gene are LNHDA and SQIVND (reference sequence). For the CDR3, the DNA is TGTGCCAGTAGTACTCTCGCGGGAGTCGGGGAGACCCAGTACTTC. It specifies CASSTLAGVGETQYF.

The chain recombines TRBV28 with TRBJ2-7, with 7 bases aligning to TRBD1. The germline V gene encodes CDR1 MDHEN and CDR2 SYDVKM. CDR3 size: 14 residues. The ends lost 5 bases at V and 5 bases at J; junction bases unmatched: 9. The CDR3 region has the DNA TGTGCCAGCAGTGAGGGGGCGCCCCGGGACGAGCAGTACTTC. This translates into CASSEGAPRDEQYF.

The rearrangement uses TRBV15 and TRBJ1-4; D remains unclear. CDR3 size: 15 residues. V gave up 0 bases and J gave up 6 bases, with 11 bases separating them. Germline V CDR1 and CDR2: LNHNV, YYDKDF (reference sequence). This chain's CDR3 is CATSRDGHSDEKLFF. CDR3 coding DNA: TGTGCCACCAGCAGAGATGGCCATTCCGATGAAAAACTGTTTTTT.

The gene calls are TRBV27 and TRBJ1-1, with D tentatively TRBD1 (6 bases). Germline CDR1 MNHEY, CDR2 SMNVEV (reference sequence). The germline V and J ends were trimmed by 6 bases and 6 bases, with 17 bases remaining between them. The CDR3 length is 14 residues. As DNA, the CDR3 is TGTGCCAGCAGGTTCAGGGGCCTCGGGGCTGAAGCTTTCTTT. It is translated as CASRFRGLGAEAFF.

The CDR3 loop is CAWTVGDRGQPQHF. The CDR3 bases are TGTGCCTGGACCGTTGGGGACAGGGGCCAGCCCCAGCATTTT. The chain combines TRBV30 with TRBJ1-5, with TRBD1 matching 10 bases. Germline lookup yields CDR1 GTSNPN and CDR2 SVGIG (reference sequence). J gave up 7 bases and V 4 bases, and 7 bases lay outside the gene matches. The CDR3 has 14 amino acids.

The chain has TRBV29-1 and TRBJ2-5, with 9 bases matching TRBD1. The CDR3 totals 13 residues. Germline CDR1 is SQVTM and CDR2 is ANQGSEA. V gave up 7 bases and J gave up 4 bases; unmatched junction bases: 7. CDR3 residues: CSGGDRVGETQYF. The CDR3, as DNA: TGCAGCGGGGGGGACAGGGTAGGAGAGACCCAGTACTTC.

The chain couples TRBV6-5 to TRBJ2-1, with 8 bases matching TRBD2. CDR3 length equals 13 residues. CDR1 is MNHEY and CDR2 is SVGAGI in the germline V gene. V trimming: 6 bases; J trimming: 12 bases; junction bases outside the gene matches: 10. Written as DNA, the CDR3 is TGTGCCAGCAGCCGCCGAACTAGCGGATGGCAGTTCTTC. Translated: CASSRRTSGWQFF.

This sequence joins TRBV14 and TRBJ2-5, with D perhaps TRBD2 (6 bases). The V gene's germline CDR1 is SGHDN and CDR2 FVKESK. The ends were cut back, 3 bases at V and 1 base at J, with 12 bases in the middle. This CDR3 contains 15 residues. CDR3 DNA: TGTGCCAGCAGCCAGGGGTGGAGGGCCCAAGAGACCCAGTACTTC. As protein: CASSQGWRAQETQYF.

This clone has only one observation. The J gene is TRBJ2-1, the V gene TRBV6-5; 10 nucleotides agree with TRBD2. Per germline, CDR1 MNHEY and CDR2 SVGAGI. CDR3 length: 16 residues. The trim removed 2 bases at V and 0 bases at J, leaving 1 base unmatched. CDR3 in DNA: TGTGCCAGCAGTTACCCTAGCGGGAGCTCCTACAATGAGCAGTTCTTC. Encoded protein: CASSYPSGSSYNEQFF.

V and J are TRBV5-6 and TRBJ2-7, with 7 bases aligning to TRBD1. V lost 3 bases and J lost 6; bases outside the gene matches: 6. Per the germline V gene, CDR1 is SGHDT and CDR2 is YYEEEE. This CDR3 comprises 13 residues. The CDR3 sequence: CASSSDRAGEQYF. DNA for the CDR3: TGTGCCAGCAGCTCCGACAGGGCGGGCGAGCAGTACTTC. Using reference TRBV5-6 and TRBJ2-7 for the parts outside the CDR3, the full variable domain is DAGVTQSPTHLIKTRGQQVTLRCSPKSGHDTVSWYQQALGQGPQFIFQYYEEEERQRGNFPDRFSGHQFPNYSSELNVNALLLGDSALYLCASSSDRAGEQYFGPGTRLTVT.

The chain has TRBV7-3 and TRBJ2-1; the D gene is possibly TRBD2 (6 bases). Trimming cost V 5 bases and J 6 bases, with 14 bases left between them. CDR1 SGHTA and CDR2 FQGTGA come from the germline V gene. There are 14 residues in the CDR3. The DNA for the CDR3 is TGTGCCAGCAGCCAGAACGCGGGACTCAATGAGCAGTTCTTC. It is translated as CASSQNAGLNEQFF.

The chain is built from TRBV2 and TRBJ1-5; D might be TRBD1 (6 bases). Germline V gives CDR1 SNHLY, CDR2 FYNNEI. The length of the CDR3 is 15 residues. The germline V and J ends were trimmed by 7 bases and 0 bases, with 13 bases remaining between them. The CDR3 nucleotides read TGTGCCAGCAAGCGGGACATCATTAGCAATCAGCCCCAGCATTTT. Amino acids: CASKRDIISNQPQHF.

The CDR3: CATSRDRASGSGEQFF. The DNA of the CDR3 is TGTGCCACCAGCAGAGATCGGGCTAGCGGGAGCGGTGAGCAGTTCTTC. The chain is built from TRBV15 and TRBJ2-1, with 10 positions matching TRBD2. Germline CDR1 is LNHNV and CDR2 is YYDKDF (reference sequence). The CDR3 contains 16 residues. With V trimmed by 0 bases and J by 9 bases, 8 bases remained unmatched.

J is TRBJ1-2 and V is TRBV5-1; TRBD1 is a possible D gene (5 bases). CDR1 is SGHRS, CDR2 YFSETQ, per germline. The CDR3 totals 15 residues. The ends were cut back, 3 bases at V and 4 bases at J, with 16 bases in the middle. CDR3 DNA: TGCGCCAGCAGCTCGGGGGAGGCCAGGGTCTATGGCTACACCTTC. It specifies CASSSGEARVYGYTF.

This chain connects TRBV6-5 to TRBJ2-7; 8 nucleotides line up with TRBD2. Germline V lookup: CDR1 MNHEY, CDR2 SVGAGI. CDR3 size: 14 residues. V lost 2 bases to trimming and J lost 3 bases; unmatched junction nucleotides: 3. The CDR3 coding sequence is TGTGCCAGCAGTTACGGGGCGGGAGGCTACGAGCAGTACTTC. It codes for CASSYGAGGYEQYF.

This clone occurred once. This chain connects TRBV3-1 (or the pseudogene TRBV3-2) to TRBJ1-1; a possible D gene is TRBD1 (5 bases). The CDR3 consists of 11 residues. V gave up 4 bases and J gave up 10 bases, with 10 bases separating them. Germline V CDR1 and CDR2: LGHDT, YNNKEL (reference sequence). The CDR3 reads CASSLGGGAFF. The CDR3 DNA follows: TGTGCCAGCAGCCTGGGGGGGGGAGCTTTCTTT.

The V gene is TRBV18, the J gene TRBJ2-7, with 8 bases fitting TRBD1. The V segment lost 4 bases and the J segment 5 bases; nucleotides outside the gene matches: 7. CDR3 size: 14 residues. Germline values: CDR1 KGHSH, CDR2 LQKENI. The CDR3 reads CASSRHRGFHEQYF. CDR3 nucleotides: TGTGCCAGCTCACGCCACAGGGGGTTCCACGAGCAGTACTTC.

The V and J genes are TRBV2 and TRBJ2-5; 13 nucleotides align to TRBD2. V was pared by 6 bases and J by 5 bases, with 6 bases of the junction left unmatched. The length of the CDR3 is 15 residues. Germline CDR1 reads SNHLY; CDR2 reads FYNNEI. The DNA of the CDR3 is TGTGCCAGCAGCAAACTAGCGGGAGGGGTGGAGACCCAGTACTTC. Translated: CASSKLAGGVETQYF.

This chain links TRBV5-1 with TRBJ2-5; 7 bases are shared with TRBD2. V lost 4 bases and J lost 2; bases outside the gene matches: 8. Germline V gives CDR1 SGHRS, CDR2 YFSETQ. CDR3 length: 15 residues. The CDR3 bases are TGCGCCAGCAGCCCGACGCGGGGAGGGCAAGAGACCCAGTACTTC. Protein product: CASSPTRGGQETQYF.

The chain uses TRBV2 and TRBJ2-3, with 12 bases fitting TRBD2. Germline V gives CDR1 SNHLY, CDR2 FYNNEI. V lost 5 bases, J lost 1 base, and 4 bases stayed unmatched. This CDR3 contains 16 residues. The CDR3 loop is CASSRLAGAGTDTQYF. The CDR3, as DNA: TGTGCCAGCAGTCGACTAGCGGGAGCAGGCACAGATACGCAGTATTTT.

The chain uses TRBV18 and TRBJ2-5; D might be TRBD1 (5 bases). With 6 bases removed from V and 0 bases from J, the gap between germline ends came to 11 bases. The germline CDR1 and CDR2 sequences are KGHSH and LQKENI. The CDR3 sequence is 14 residues long. CDR3 DNA sequence: TGTGCCAGCTCCTCATGGGGCGACCAAGAGACCCAGTACTTC. Amino acids: CASSSWGDQETQYF.

The rearrangement links TRBV20-1 to TRBJ2-4; the match to TRBD2 covers 13 bases. Germline V CDR1 and CDR2: DFQATT, SNEGSKA (reference sequence). Trimming at V came to 3 bases and at J to 4 bases, leaving 9 bases not matched to a gene. This CDR3 region has 17 residues. The DNA of the CDR3 is TGCAGTGCTAGTGGGTCTGGGACTAGCGGGACGAAAAACATTCAGTACTTC. This codes for CSASGSGTSGTKNIQYF.

CDR3 DNA sequence: TGTGCCAGCTCACCCCGGGACAGGGCCAGGTGGGATGAGCAGTTCTTC. Protein: CASSPRDRARWDEQFF. V gene TRBV18 combines with J gene TRBJ2-1; 9 bases fit TRBD1. The ends lost 3 bases at V and 8 bases at J; junction bases unmatched: 11. Germline assignment: CDR1 KGHSH and CDR2 LQKENI. This CDR3 is 16 amino acids long.

The chain recombines TRBV7-2 with TRBJ2-5; 10 bases map to TRBD2. The V segment lost 5 bases and the J segment 5 bases; nucleotides outside the gene matches: 8. CDR3 length: 15 residues. The germline gives CDR1 SGHTA, CDR2 FQGNSA. Written as DNA, the CDR3 is TGTGCCAGCAGCCCCGGTAGCGGGAGGTGGGAGACCCAGTACTTC. Amino acids: CASSPGSGRWETQYF. Full variable domain (missing parts from reference TRBV7-2 and TRBJ2-5): GAGVSQSPSNKVTEKGKDVELRCDPISGHTALYWYRQSLGQGLEFLIYFQGNSAPDKSGLPSDRFSAERTGGSVSTLTIQRTQQEDSAVYLCASSPGSGRWETQYFGPGTRLLVL.

The V call is TRBV5-5, the J call TRBJ2-5; 12 bases map to TRBD2. The CDR3 totals 16 residues. Trimming cost V 0 bases and J 2 bases; bases outside gene matches: 2. The V gene's germline CDR1 is SGHKS and CDR2 YYEKEE (reference sequence). CDR3 sequence (DNA): TGTGCCAGCAGCTTGGCCGGGACTAGCGGGCAAGAGACCCAGTACTTC. This sequence encodes CASSLAGTSGQETQYF.

The chain carries TRBV11-2 and TRBJ2-5; perhaps TRBD1 as D (6 bases). The ends were cut back, 6 bases at V and 5 bases at J, with 13 bases in the middle. CDR1 and CDR2 from the germline V gene are SGHAT and FQNNGV. This CDR3 comprises 13 residues. The CDR3, as DNA: TGTGCCAGCAGGGCGGACAGTTGGGAGACCCAGTACTTC. Protein: CASRADSWETQYF. The full variable domain, rest sourced from reference TRBV11-2 and TRBJ2-5, is EAGVAQSPRYKIIEKRQSVAFWCNPISGHATLYWYQQILGQGPKLLIQFQNNGVVDDSQLPKDRFSAERLKGVDSTLKIQPAKLEDSAVYLCASRADSWETQYFGPGTRLLVL.

The V and J genes are TRBV6-5 and TRBJ1-2; 7 nucleotides match TRBD1. Germline values: CDR1 MNHEY, CDR2 SVGAGI. CDR3 size: 15 residues. J was trimmed by 7 bases and V by 11 bases; bases with no gene match: 19. CDR3 bases: TGTGCCTGCCGGAAAAGAGGGGGCGCCGGCCGTGGCTACACCTTC. This codes for CACRKRGGAGRGYTF.

The chain uses TRBV2 and TRBJ1-2; TRBD1 aligns across 7 bases. This CDR3 spans 12 amino acids. The junction had 0 bases not matched to a gene; V was cut back by 3 bases and J by 5 bases. Germline CDR1 is SNHLY and CDR2 is FYNNEI. The CDR3 sequence: CASSDRGYGYTF. CDR3 nucleotides: TGTGCCAGCAGTGACAGGGGGTATGGCTACACCTTC.

The chain carries TRBV7-2 and TRBJ2-5, with a tentative D call TRBD2 (6 bases). The germline gives CDR1 SGHTA, CDR2 FQGNSA. Trimming pared 3 bases from V and 4 bases from J, leaving 15 bases between. This CDR3 is 15 amino acids long. CDR3 DNA: TGTGCCAGCAGCTTCGGGGGACTGGGGGGAGAGACCCAGTACTTC. As protein: CASSFGGLGGETQYF.